These 18 T cell receptor beta chains were sequenced from one sample in a study of blood T cell repertoires in COVID-19. Profiling relied on immunoSEQ multiplex PCR, and the TCRdb table lists in-frame clones only, not all of them. Here the sample spans some 500,000 clones, 88% being singletons. Sequenced sample: PBMCs or T cells enriched from blood (not recorded which). Receptors originate from a woman between 40 and 55 years old who had recovered from COVID-19.

This chain uses TRBV19 with TRBJ1-2; 7 positions match TRBD1. Unmatched junction bases numbered 11, after V lost 3 bases and J lost 4 bases. CDR1 LNHDA and CDR2 SQIVND come from the germline V gene (reference sequence). The CDR3 consists of 16 residues. The CDR3 protein is CASSIISARGSYGYTF. CDR3 in DNA: TGTGCCAGTAGTATTATTTCGGCCAGGGGGTCCTATGGCTACACCTTC.

The chain couples TRBV7-2 to TRBJ2-7, with a tentative D call TRBD2 (6 bases). The CDR3 has 18 residues. With 2 bases removed from V and 4 bases from J, the gap between germline ends came to 24 bases. CDR1 is SGHTA and CDR2 is FQGNSA in the germline V gene. The chain's CDR3 is CASSLWGGMAEEKYEQYF. The CDR3 DNA follows: TGTGCCAGCAGCTTATGGGGAGGCATGGCGGAGGAAAAATACGAGCAGTACTTC.

This clone was seen more than once but under ten times. Written as DNA, the CDR3 is TGTGCCAGCTCACGGGGACAGGGTGGCTATGGCTACACCTTC. It specifies CASSRGQGGYGYTF. The rearrangement uses TRBV18 and TRBJ1-2, with 9 nucleotides matching TRBD1. Germline V gene data show CDR1 as KGHSH and CDR2 as LQKENI. Trimming removed 4 bases from V and 4 bases from J; junction bases left unmatched: 4. CDR3 length: 14 residues.

Here the CDR3 DNA reads TGCGCCAGCAGCCAAGACCGGACAGCCTACAATCAGCCCCAGCATTTT. Translating it yields CASSQDRTAYNQPQHF. The V and J genes are TRBV4-1 and TRBJ1-5; D might be TRBD1 (6 bases). This CDR3 is 16 amino acids long. CDR1 and CDR2 from the germline V gene are MGHRA and YSYEKL. Trimming cost V 0 bases and J 3 bases, with 12 bases left between them.

A note on this clone: Germline and junction disagree at one end, which may indicate a read error. This chain joins TRBV30 and TRBJ1-1, with TRBD1 as a possible D gene (6 bases). CDR1 is GTSNPN and CDR2 is SVGIG in the germline V gene (reference sequence). CDR3 length equals 13 residues. DNA of the CDR3: TGTGCCTGGAGTCTTGCAGGGGTACGAAAGTGGGACTTT. Protein: CAWSLAGVRKWDF.

CDR3 coding DNA: TGCGCCAGCAGTGCCTCCCTCTCGAATTCACCCCTCCACTTT. As protein: CASSASLSNSPLHF. V and J are TRBV10-2 and TRBJ1-6, with D hard to call. V lost 4 bases and J lost 7, with 11 bases in between. Germline loops: CDR1 WSHSY, CDR2 SAAADI. The CDR3 spans 14 residues.

This clone has more than one count but fewer than ten. The rearrangement joins TRBV6-5 to TRBJ1-5; D is ambiguous. Trimming pared 6 bases from V and 3 bases from J, leaving 9 bases between. CDR3 length: 13 amino acids. Germline CDR1 and CDR2: MNHEY and SVGAGI. CDR3 in amino acids: CASREFSNQPQHF. CDR3 coding DNA: TGTGCCAGCAGGGAGTTTTCCAATCAGCCCCAGCATTTT.

V gene TRBV6-5 combines with J gene TRBJ1-1; D perhaps matches TRBD1 (6 bases). This CDR3 comprises 13 residues. Per germline, CDR1 MNHEY and CDR2 SVGAGI. V lost 10 bases and J 1 base, leaving 13 bases between the germline ends. The CDR3 nucleotides read TGTGCCATTGGGGGCAGGGCGAACACTGAAGCTTTCTTT. This translates into CAIGGRANTEAFF.

The chain has TRBV3-1 (or the pseudogene TRBV3-2) and TRBJ2-2; D is ambiguous. The V and J ends lost 4 bases and 4 bases respectively, with 7 bases between them. Germline lookup yields CDR1 LGHDT and CDR2 YNNKEL (reference sequence). The CDR3 has 13 residues. The CDR3 reads CASSLSFTGELFF. CDR3 nucleotides: TGTGCCAGCAGCCTTAGCTTCACCGGGGAGCTGTTTTTT.

The V gene is TRBV19, the J gene TRBJ1-1, with 7 bases fitting TRBD1. J lost 0 bases, V lost 3 bases, and 4 bases had no gene match. CDR1 is LNHDA and CDR2 is SQIVND in the germline V gene (reference sequence). CDR3 length: 15 amino acids. The chain's CDR3 is CASSMAGGLNTEAFF. As DNA, the CDR3 is TGTGCCAGTAGTATGGCAGGGGGTCTGAACACTGAAGCTTTCTTT.

The chain combines TRBV4-3 with TRBJ1-2; maybe TRBD1 (6 bases). The CDR3 length is 15 residues. CDR1 LGHNA and CDR2 YSLEER come from the germline V gene. Trimming left V 4 bases short and J 0 bases short, with 12 bases between. The CDR3 sequence: CASSPQGQSNYGYTF. The CDR3 DNA sequence: TGCGCCAGCAGCCCCCAAGGACAGTCTAACTATGGCTACACCTTC.

This chain links TRBV21-1 with TRBJ1-2; TRBD1 was called by the table and not checked on the DNA. TRBV21-1 represents a pseudogene. This CDR3 contains 19 residues. CDR3 sequence reads: CASSVSRDRGSRANYGYTF. For the CDR3, the DNA is TGTGCCAGCAGCGTTTCCCGGGACAGGGGGTCCCGAGCTAACTATGGCTACACCTTC.

The chain combines TRBV25-1 with TRBJ2-7; 8 nucleotides line up with TRBD1. This CDR3 spans 15 amino acids. Germline V gives CDR1 MGHDK, CDR2 SYGVNS. V lost 3 bases and J lost 7; bases outside the gene matches: 11. The CDR3 DNA reads as TGTGCCAGCAGTGACACACTGGACAGGGCTGGAGAGCAGTACTTC. Amino acid sequence: CASSDTLDRAGEQYF.

A remark on this clone: Different DNA sequences within this sample yield the same CDR3. The chain employs TRBV6-5 and TRBJ2-7; 7 nucleotides match TRBD1. J lost 1 base, V lost 0 bases, and 0 bases had no gene match. The V gene's germline CDR1 is MNHEY and CDR2 SVGAGI. The CDR3 is 14 amino acids. CDR3 nucleotides: TGTGCCAGCAGTTACTCGGACAGGTCCTACGAGCAGTACTTC. It translates to CASSYSDRSYEQYF.

This clone was detected only once. The chain combines TRBV28 with TRBJ1-3; 7 bases fit TRBD1. The junction had 6 bases not matched to a gene; V was cut back by 11 bases and J by 2 bases. CDR1 and CDR2 (germline): MDHEN, SYDVKM. This CDR3 has 13 amino acids. CDR3 protein: CAGRDSAGNTIYF. The CDR3 bases are TGTGCCGGGCGGGACAGTGCTGGAAACACCATATATTTT.

The chain uses TRBV2 and TRBJ2-1, with 9 bases lining up with TRBD2. With V trimmed by 4 bases and J by 6 bases, 16 bases remained unmatched. Germline-derived CDR1 and CDR2 are SNHLY and FYNNEI. This CDR3 region has 18 residues. CDR3 DNA: TGTGCCAGCAGTGCCCCTCCCCCTTATAGCGGGAGTGGCAATGAGCAGTTCTTC. It yields the protein CASSAPPPYSGSGNEQFF.

This clone was observed a handful of times. This chain uses TRBV7-2 with TRBJ1-3, with D perhaps TRBD1 (6 bases). The germline V gene encodes CDR1 SGHTA and CDR2 FQGNSA. Deletions cut 5 bases from V and 2 bases from J, with 13 bases between. The CDR3 covers 15 residues. CDR3 residues: CASSPQAGAGNTIYF. DNA of the CDR3: TGTGCCAGCAGCCCTCAAGCAGGGGCTGGAAACACCATATATTTT.

The chain links TRBV2 to TRBJ1-6, with no clear D. The CDR3 contains 13 residues. In germline, CDR1 is SNHLY, CDR2 FYNNEI. V was shortened by 8 bases and J by 7 bases, with 12 bases between the two germline ends. The CDR3 nucleotides read TGTGCCAGCGGAGGACTGCTCAATTCACCCCTCCACTTT. Its translation is CASGGLLNSPLHF.